The rows below give T cell receptor beta chains drawn from one sample of a study of T cell changes during pregnancy in multiple sclerosis. TCRdb's copy holds only in-frame clones and misses some; the assay was immunoSEQ multiplex PCR. This table has about 75,000 clones, 89% appearing once. Sequenced here: peripheral blood, sampled in the first trimester of pregnancy. Receptors originate from a female donor in good health, enrolled as a control in a pregnancy study. CDR3s include the opening cysteine and the closing phenylalanine or tryptophan. A D gene is named only where the DNA matches it firmly. Not all rows give a size; the values are once, few, many and, for expanded clones, a class.

cdr3_length j_call clone_size d_call v_call cdr3_aa cdr3_nt
13 TRBJ2-3 few - TRBV4-2 CASSTRLSDTQYF TGTGCCAGCAGCACACGCCTGTCGGATACGCAGTATTTT
17 TRBJ1-3 once - TRBV28 CASRPELRGFSGNTIYF TGTGCCAGCAGGCCAGAGCTCAGGGGATTCTCTGGAAACACCATATATTTT
15 TRBJ2-7 - TRBD1 TRBV18 CASSPPAGGTYEQYF TGTGCCAGCTCACCACCGGCAGGGGGTACCTACGAGCAGTACTTC
15 TRBJ2-5 once TRBD2 TRBV19 CASSTSGLASETQYF TGTGCCAGTAGTACATCGGGACTAGCGTCGGAGACCCAGTACTTC
17 TRBJ2-2 - TRBD1 TRBV27 CASSLVGTGVFSGELFF TGTGCCAGCAGTTTAGTTGGGACAGGGGTTTTTTCCGGGGAGCTGTTTTTT
16 TRBJ2-1 few - TRBV4-3 CASSQDIERFYNEQFF TGCGCCAGCAGCCAAGACATCGAGCGTTTCTACAATGAGCAGTTCTTC
12 TRBJ2-5 once - TRBV6-1 CASTRRGETQYF TGTGCCAGCACCCGGAGGGGAGAGACCCAGTACTTC
12 TRBJ2-7 once TRBD2 TRBV6-6 CASRSGGFEQYF TGTGCCAGCAGGAGCGGGGGATTCGAGCAGTACTTC
14 TRBJ2-2 - - TRBV6-1 CASSEGTYTGELFF TGTGCCAGCAGTGAGGGCACCTACACCGGGGAGCTGTTTTTT
14 TRBJ1-2 - - TRBV9 CASSVGGGARGYTF TGTGCCAGCAGCGTAGGGGGGGGCGCGAGGGGCTACACCTTC
16 TRBJ1-2 - TRBD1 TRBV27 CASSSPGTVGPYGYTF TGTGCCAGCAGTTCCCCAGGGACAGTCGGACCTTATGGCTACACCTTC
16 TRBJ2-5 - TRBD1 TRBV28 CASSLRTGWGQETQYF TGTGCCAGCAGCCTTCGGACAGGTTGGGGCCAAGAGACCCAGTACTTC
17 TRBJ2-5 - TRBD2 TRBV5-6 CASSPPAGGGEQETQYF TGTGCCAGCAGCCCCCCCGCGGGCGGGGGGGAACAAGAGACCCAGTACTTC
17 TRBJ1-5 - TRBD1 TRBV19 CASRSRGQGYSNQPQHF TGTGCCAGTAGATCACGGGGACAGGGATATAGCAATCAGCCCCAGCATTTT
14 TRBJ2-6 - - TRBV19 CASSPVSGANVLTF TGTGCCTCCTCACCGGTCTCTGGGGCCAACGTCCTGACTTTC
15 TRBJ2-2 - - TRBV4-3 CASRVTGIDTGELFF TGCGCCAGCAGGGTTACGGGAATAGACACCGGGGAGCTGTTTTTT
16 TRBJ1-1 - - TRBV6-5 CASSYSRVTFNTEAFF TGTGCCAGCAGTTACTCGCGGGTGACATTTAACACTGAAGCTTTCTTT